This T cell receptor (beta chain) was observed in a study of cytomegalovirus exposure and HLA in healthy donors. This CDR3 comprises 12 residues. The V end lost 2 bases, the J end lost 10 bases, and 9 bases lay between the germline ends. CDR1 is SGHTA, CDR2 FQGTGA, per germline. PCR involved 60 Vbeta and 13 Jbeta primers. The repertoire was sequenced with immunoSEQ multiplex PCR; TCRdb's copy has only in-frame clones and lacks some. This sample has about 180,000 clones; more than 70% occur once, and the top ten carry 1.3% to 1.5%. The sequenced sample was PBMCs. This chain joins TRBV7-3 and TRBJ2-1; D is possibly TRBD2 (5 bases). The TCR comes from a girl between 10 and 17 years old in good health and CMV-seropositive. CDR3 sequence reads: CASSLSEREQFF. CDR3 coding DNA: TGTGCCAGCAGCTTATCCGAGCGGGAGCAGTTCTTC. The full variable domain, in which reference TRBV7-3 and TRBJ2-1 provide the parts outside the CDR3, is GAGVSQTPSNKVTEKGKYVELRCDPISGHTALYWYRQSLGQGPEFLIYFQGTGAADDSGLPNDRFFAVRPEGSVSTLKIQRTERGDSAVYLCASSLSEREQFFGPGTRLTVL.